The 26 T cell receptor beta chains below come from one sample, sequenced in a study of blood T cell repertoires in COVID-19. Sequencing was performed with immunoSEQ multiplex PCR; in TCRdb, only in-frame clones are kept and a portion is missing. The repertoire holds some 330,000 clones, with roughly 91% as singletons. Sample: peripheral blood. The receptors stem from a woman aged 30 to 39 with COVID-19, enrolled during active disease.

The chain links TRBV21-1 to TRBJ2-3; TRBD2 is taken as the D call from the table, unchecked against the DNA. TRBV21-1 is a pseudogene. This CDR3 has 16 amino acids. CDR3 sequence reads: CASVAGASVSTDTQYF. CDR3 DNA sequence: TGTGCCAGCGTGGCGGGCGCTTCAGTTAGCACAGATACGCAGTATTTT.

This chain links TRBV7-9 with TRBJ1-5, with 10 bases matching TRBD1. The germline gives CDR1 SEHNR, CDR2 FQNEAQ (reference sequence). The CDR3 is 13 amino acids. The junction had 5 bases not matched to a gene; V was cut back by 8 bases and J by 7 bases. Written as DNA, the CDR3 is TGTGCCAGCGGCCGGGACAGGGGACAGCCCCAGCATTTT. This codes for CASGRDRGQPQHF.

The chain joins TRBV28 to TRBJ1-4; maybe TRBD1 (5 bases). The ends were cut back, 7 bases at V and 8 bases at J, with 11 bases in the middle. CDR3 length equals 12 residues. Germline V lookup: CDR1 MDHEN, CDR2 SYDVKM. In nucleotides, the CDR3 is TGTGCCAGCATGGTGGGGGGAGAAAAACTGTTTTTT. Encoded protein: CASMVGGEKLFF.

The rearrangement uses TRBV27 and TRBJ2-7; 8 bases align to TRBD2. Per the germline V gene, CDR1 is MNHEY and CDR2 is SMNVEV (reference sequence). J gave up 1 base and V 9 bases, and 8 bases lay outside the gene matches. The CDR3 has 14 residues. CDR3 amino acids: CARGFGRESYEQYV. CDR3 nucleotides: TGTGCCAGAGGGTTCGGGAGGGAATCCTACGAGCAGTACGTC.

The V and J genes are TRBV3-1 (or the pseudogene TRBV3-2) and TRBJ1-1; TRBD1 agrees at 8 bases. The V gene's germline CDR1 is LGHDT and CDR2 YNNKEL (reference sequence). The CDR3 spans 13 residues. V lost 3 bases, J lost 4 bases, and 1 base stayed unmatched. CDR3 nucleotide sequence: TGTGCCAGCAGCCACACAGGGGGCACTGAAGCTTTCTTT. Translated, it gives CASSHTGGTEAFF.

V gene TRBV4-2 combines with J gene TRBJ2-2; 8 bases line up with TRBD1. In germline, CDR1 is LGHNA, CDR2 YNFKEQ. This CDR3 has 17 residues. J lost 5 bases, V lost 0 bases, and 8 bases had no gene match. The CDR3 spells CASSQDWAGGKTGELFF. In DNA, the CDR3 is TGTGCCAGCAGCCAAGATTGGGCAGGGGGCAAAACCGGGGAGCTGTTTTTT.

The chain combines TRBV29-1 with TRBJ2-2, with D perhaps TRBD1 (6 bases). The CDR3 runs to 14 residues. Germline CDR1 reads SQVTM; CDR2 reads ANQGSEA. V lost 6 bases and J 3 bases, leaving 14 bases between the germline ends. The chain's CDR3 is CSVSGGTHTGELFF. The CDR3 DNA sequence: TGCAGCGTCTCGGGTGGGACACACACCGGGGAGCTGTTTTTT.

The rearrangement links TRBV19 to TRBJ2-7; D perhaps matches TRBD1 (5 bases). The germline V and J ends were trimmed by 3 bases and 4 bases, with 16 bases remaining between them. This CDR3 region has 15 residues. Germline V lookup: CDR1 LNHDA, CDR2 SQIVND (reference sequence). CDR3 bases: TGTGCCAGTAGTATCGGTCAGGGCATTTTTTACGAGCAGTACTTC. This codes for CASSIGQGIFYEQYF.

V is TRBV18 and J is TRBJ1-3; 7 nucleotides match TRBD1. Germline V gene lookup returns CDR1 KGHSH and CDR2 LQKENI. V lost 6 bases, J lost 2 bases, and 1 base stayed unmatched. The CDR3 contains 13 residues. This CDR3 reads CASSTGAGNTIYF. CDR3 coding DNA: TGTGCCAGCTCCACAGGGGCTGGAAACACCATATATTTT.

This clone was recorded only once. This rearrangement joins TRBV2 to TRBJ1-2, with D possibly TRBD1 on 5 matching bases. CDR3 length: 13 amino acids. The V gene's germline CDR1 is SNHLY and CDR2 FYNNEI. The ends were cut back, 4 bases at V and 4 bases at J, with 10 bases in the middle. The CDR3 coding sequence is TGTGCCAGCAGTGTGGGAGGGACCTATGGCTACACCTTC. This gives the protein CASSVGGTYGYTF.

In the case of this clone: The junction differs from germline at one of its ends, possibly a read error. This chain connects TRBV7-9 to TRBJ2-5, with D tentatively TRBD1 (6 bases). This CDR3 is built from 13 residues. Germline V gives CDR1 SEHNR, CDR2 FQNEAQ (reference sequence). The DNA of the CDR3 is TGTGCCAGCAGTTTAGACAGGCCAAGGACCCAGTACTTC. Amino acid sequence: CASSLDRPRTQYF.

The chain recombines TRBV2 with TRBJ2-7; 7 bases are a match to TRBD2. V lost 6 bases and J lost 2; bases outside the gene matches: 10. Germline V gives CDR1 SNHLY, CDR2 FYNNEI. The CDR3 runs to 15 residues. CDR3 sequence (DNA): TGTGCCAGCAGGGGGAGCGGGGTACAAGCCTACGAGCAGTACTTC. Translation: CASRGSGVQAYEQYF.

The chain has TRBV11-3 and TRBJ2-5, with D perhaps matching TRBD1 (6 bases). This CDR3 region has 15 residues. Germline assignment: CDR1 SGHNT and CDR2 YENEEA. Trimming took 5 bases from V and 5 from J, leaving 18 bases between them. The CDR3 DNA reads TGTGCCAGCAGCCTCCGGGACACAAGGACGGAGACCCAGTACTTC. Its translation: CASSLRDTRTETQYF.

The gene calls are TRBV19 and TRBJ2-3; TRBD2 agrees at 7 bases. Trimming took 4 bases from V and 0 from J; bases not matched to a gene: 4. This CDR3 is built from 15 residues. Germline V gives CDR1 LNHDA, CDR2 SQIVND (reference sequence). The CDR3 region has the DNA TGTGCCAGTAGTACTTGGCGGGAGAGCACAGATACGCAGTATTTT. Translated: CASSTWRESTDTQYF.

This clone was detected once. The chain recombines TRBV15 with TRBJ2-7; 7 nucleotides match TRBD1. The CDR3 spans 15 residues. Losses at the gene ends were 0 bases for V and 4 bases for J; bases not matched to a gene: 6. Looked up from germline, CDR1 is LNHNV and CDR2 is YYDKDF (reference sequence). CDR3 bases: TGTGCCACCAGCAGAGATTTAGGGACAGCATACGAGCAGTACGTC. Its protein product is CATSRDLGTAYEQYV.

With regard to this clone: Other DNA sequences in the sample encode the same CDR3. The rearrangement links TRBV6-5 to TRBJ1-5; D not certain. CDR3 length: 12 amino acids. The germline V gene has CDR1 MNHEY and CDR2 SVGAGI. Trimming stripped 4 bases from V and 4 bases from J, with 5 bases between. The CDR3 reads CASSSRNQPQHF. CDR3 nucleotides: TGTGCCAGCAGTTCGCGGAATCAGCCCCAGCATTTT.

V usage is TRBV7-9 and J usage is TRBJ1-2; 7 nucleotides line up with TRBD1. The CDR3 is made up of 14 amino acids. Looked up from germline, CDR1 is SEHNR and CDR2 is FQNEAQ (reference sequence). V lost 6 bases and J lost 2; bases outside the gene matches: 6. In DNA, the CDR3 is TGTGCCAGCAGAGACGGGACAGCAAACTATGGCTACACCTTC. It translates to CASRDGTANYGYTF.

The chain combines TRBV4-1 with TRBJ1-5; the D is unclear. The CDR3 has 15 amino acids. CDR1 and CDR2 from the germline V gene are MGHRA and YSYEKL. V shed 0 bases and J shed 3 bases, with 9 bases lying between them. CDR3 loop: CASSQDTRSNQPQHF. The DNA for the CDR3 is TGCGCCAGCAGCCAAGATACCAGGTCCAATCAGCCCCAGCATTTT.

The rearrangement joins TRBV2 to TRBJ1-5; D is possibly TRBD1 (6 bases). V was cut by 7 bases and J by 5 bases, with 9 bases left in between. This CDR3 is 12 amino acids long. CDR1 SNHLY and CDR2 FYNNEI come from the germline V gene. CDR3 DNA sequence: TGTGCCAGCATGGACAGTGATCAGCCCCAGCATTTT. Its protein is CASMDSDQPQHF.

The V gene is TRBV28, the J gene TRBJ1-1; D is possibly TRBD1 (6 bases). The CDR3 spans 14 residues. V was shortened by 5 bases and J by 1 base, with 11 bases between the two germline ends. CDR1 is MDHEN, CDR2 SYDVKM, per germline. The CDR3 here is CASSLTRGNTEAFF. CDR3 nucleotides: TGTGCCAGCAGTCTCACCAGGGGGAACACTGAAGCTTTCTTT.

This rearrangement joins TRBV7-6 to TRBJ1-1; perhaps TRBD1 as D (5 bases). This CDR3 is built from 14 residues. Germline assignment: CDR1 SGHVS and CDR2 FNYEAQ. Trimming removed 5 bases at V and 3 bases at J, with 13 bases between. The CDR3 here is CASSPWAGDTEAFF. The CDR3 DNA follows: TGTGCCAGCAGCCCTTGGGCGGGGGACACTGAAGCTTTCTTT.

CDR3 sequence (DNA): TGTGCCAGCAGTCCCGACAGGAGGAAGGTTGAGGCTTTCTTT. Translating gives CASSPDRRKVEAFF. V is TRBV6-5 and J is TRBJ1-1, with D maybe TRBD1 (6 bases). This CDR3 spans 14 amino acids. Germline-derived CDR1 and CDR2 are MNHEY and SVGAGI. V was clipped by 5 bases and J by 11 bases, with 21 bases between them.

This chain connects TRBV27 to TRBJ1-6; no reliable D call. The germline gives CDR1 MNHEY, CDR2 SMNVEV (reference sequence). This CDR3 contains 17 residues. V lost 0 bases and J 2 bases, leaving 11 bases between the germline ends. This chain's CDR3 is CASSLSQGRTYNSPLHF. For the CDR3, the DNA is TGTGCCAGCAGTTTATCCCAAGGGAGGACCTATAATTCACCCCTCCACTTT.

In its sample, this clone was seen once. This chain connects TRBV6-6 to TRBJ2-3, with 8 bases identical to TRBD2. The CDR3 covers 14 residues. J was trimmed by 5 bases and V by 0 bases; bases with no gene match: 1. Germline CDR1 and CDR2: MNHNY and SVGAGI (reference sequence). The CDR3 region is CASSYSRGGDTQYF. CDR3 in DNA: TGTGCCAGCAGTTACTCTCGGGGGGGAGATACGCAGTATTTT.

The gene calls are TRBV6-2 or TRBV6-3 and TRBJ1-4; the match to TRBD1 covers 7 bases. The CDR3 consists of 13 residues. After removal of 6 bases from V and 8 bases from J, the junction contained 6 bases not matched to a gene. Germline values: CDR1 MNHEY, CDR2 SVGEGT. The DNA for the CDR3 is TGTGCCAGCAGCCGACAGGGTGGCGAAAAACTGTTTTTT. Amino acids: CASSRQGGEKLFF.

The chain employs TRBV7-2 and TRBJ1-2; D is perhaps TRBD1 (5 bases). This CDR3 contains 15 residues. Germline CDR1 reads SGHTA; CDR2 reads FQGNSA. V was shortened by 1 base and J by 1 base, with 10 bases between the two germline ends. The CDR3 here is CASSLEAGNNYGYTF. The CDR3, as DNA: TGTGCCAGCAGCTTAGAGGCAGGGAATAACTATGGCTACACCTTC.